The clone carrying this T cell receptor beta chain has only a few counts. Its specificity is not known. This specimen comes from a study of T-cell memory formation after mild COVID-19. Trimming stripped 0 bases from V and 5 bases from J, with 11 bases between. This CDR3 is 14 amino acids long. Study findings and constraints: Researchers report contracting CD4+ clones mostly in CM and EM, with CD8+ clones in EMRA. Later expanders leaned toward CD4+, whereas clones contracting from day 15 to 85 were balanced CD4/CD8. Pre-infection memory held some responding clones, suggesting pre-existing cross-reactive T cells responded.

Sample barcodes and UMIs were carried by the TCR alpha and TCR beta cDNA libraries that 5'RACE generated with constant-segment primers. TCRdb itself ran the 5' RACE reads through MiXCR, one entry per CDR3 protein. This table holds a few hundred thousand distinct CDR3 sequences, approximately 25% found once. The chain joins TRBV12-3 or TRBV12-4 to TRBJ2-7, with D perhaps matching TRBD2 (5 bases). This TCR derives from an adult woman who had mild COVID-19 (a few samples of this study predate the infection). Cell type and time point are not known. Source material: PBMCs or a T cell subset sorted from them (not recorded which). This CDR3 reads CASSLARAGNEQYF. CDR3 DNA sequence: TGTGCCAGCAGTTTAGCACGGGCCGGGAACGAGCAGTACTTC.